The 28 T cell receptor beta chains listed next were all sequenced from one sample in a study of cytomegalovirus exposure and HLA in healthy donors. Sequencing was performed with immunoSEQ multiplex PCR; in TCRdb, only in-frame clones are kept and a portion is missing. The sample records some 150,000 clones, about 89% being singletons. The sequenced sample consisted of PBMCs. Receptors originate from a man aged 18 to 29 in good health and CMV-seronegative.

This chain uses TRBV6-1 with TRBJ1-4; a possible D gene is TRBD1 (6 bases). Trimming removed 5 bases at V and 8 bases at J, with 15 bases between. There are 14 residues in the CDR3. Germline V gene data show CDR1 as MNHNS and CDR2 as SASEGT. DNA for the CDR3: TGTGCCAGCAGTTTGGACAGTGTGCGGGAAAAACTGTTTTTT. This translates into CASSLDSVREKLFF.

This clone showed up just once. V usage is TRBV6-1 and J usage is TRBJ1-5; D unclear. With 3 bases removed from V and 4 bases from J, the gap between germline ends came to 7 bases. Looked up from germline, CDR1 is MNHNS and CDR2 is SASEGT. CDR3 length equals 13 residues. CDR3 loop: CASSDNTNQPQHF. CDR3 DNA sequence: TGTGCCAGCAGTGATAATACTAATCAGCCCCAGCATTTT.

This clone came up a few times. The gene calls are TRBV6-1 and TRBJ1-2, with a tentative D call TRBD1 (6 bases). With 4 bases removed from V and 8 bases from J, the gap between germline ends came to 14 bases. The germline gives CDR1 MNHNS, CDR2 SASEGT. This CDR3 region has 13 residues. The CDR3 nucleotides are TGTGCCAGCAGTGTAGAGGGGGTAGTGGGCTACACCTTC. Its protein is CASSVEGVVGYTF.

The chain uses TRBV30 and TRBJ2-5; 7 nucleotides match TRBD2. The trim removed 2 bases at V and 4 bases at J, leaving 7 bases unmatched. This CDR3 spans 14 amino acids. From germline, CDR1 is GTSNPN and CDR2 SVGIG (reference sequence). CDR3 DNA sequence: TGTGCCTGGAGTAGAACTAGCGCTTCAGAGACCCAGTACTTC. This codes for CAWSRTSASETQYF.

The chain recombines TRBV6-6 with TRBJ1-5; 7 bases line up with TRBD1. The CDR3 runs to 14 residues. Germline CDR1 MNHNY, CDR2 SVGAGI (reference sequence). V lost 7 bases and J lost 4; bases outside the gene matches: 7. The CDR3 sequence: CASNGDRDNQPQHF. As DNA, the CDR3 is TGTGCCAGCAATGGAGACAGGGATAATCAGCCCCAGCATTTT.

The V gene is TRBV11-2, the J gene TRBJ1-1; D unresolved. The V end lost 5 bases, the J end lost 3 bases, and 10 bases lay between the germline ends. Germline CDR1 SGHAT, CDR2 FQNNGV. This CDR3 spans 13 amino acids. The CDR3 DNA reads as TGTGCCAGCAGCGCCGGGAGATACACTGAAGCTTTCTTT. Its protein product is CASSAGRYTEAFF.

This chain links TRBV15 with TRBJ2-7; 7 bases are a match to TRBD1. Germline V gives CDR1 LNHNV, CDR2 YYDKDF (reference sequence). The CDR3 spans 13 residues. CDR3 sequence: CATSRGGQVAWNV. The DNA for the CDR3 is TGTGCCACCAGCAGAGGAGGACAGGTAGCTTGGAACGTC.

The chain recombines TRBV18 with TRBJ1-5, with 10 bases that match TRBD1. Germline V lookup: CDR1 KGHSH, CDR2 LQKENI. Trimming at V came to 2 bases and at J to 5 bases, leaving 12 bases not matched to a gene. CDR3 length equals 18 residues. The CDR3: CASSPVGTGAILDQPQHF. Written as DNA, the CDR3 is TGTGCCAGCTCACCAGTGGGGACAGGGGCAATTTTGGATCAGCCCCAGCATTTT. Variable domain in full (rest from reference TRBV18 and TRBJ1-5): NAGVMQNPRHLVRRRGQEARLRCSPMKGHSHVYWYRQLPEEGLKFMVYLQKENIIDESGMPKERFSAEFPKEGPSILRIQQVVRGDSAAYFCASSPVGTGAILDQPQHFGDGTRLSIL.

The rearrangement links TRBV6-6 to TRBJ2-7; the match to TRBD1 covers 10 bases. From germline, CDR1 is MNHNY and CDR2 SVGAGI (reference sequence). CDR3 length: 14 residues. The ends lost 7 bases at V and 4 bases at J; junction bases unmatched: 7. CDR3 protein: CASTQGQGLYEQYF. CDR3 in DNA: TGTGCCAGCACCCAGGGACAGGGGTTATACGAGCAGTACTTC.

The V gene is TRBV9, the J gene TRBJ2-7, with D maybe TRBD1 (5 bases). V lost 0 bases, J lost 3 bases, and 16 bases lay in between. This CDR3 is 16 amino acids long. Germline V gene lookup returns CDR1 SGDLS and CDR2 YYNGEE. The CDR3 DNA reads TGTGCCAGCAGCGTAGATTTCAGGGCGGAATACTACGAGCAGTACTTC. This encodes CASSVDFRAEYYEQYF. Filled out from reference TRBV9 and TRBJ2-7, the complete variable domain reads DSGVTQTPKHLITATGQRVTLRCSPRSGDLSVYWYQQSLDQGLQFLIQYYNGEERAKGNILERFSAQQFPDLHSELNLSSLELGDSALYFCASSVDFRAEYYEQYFGPGTRLTVT.

This clone has just one count. The CDR3 is CASSYITGALLQETQYF. The DNA for the CDR3 is TGTGCCAGCAGCTATATTACAGGGGCCCTCCTCCAAGAGACCCAGTACTTC. The V call is TRBV5-4, the J call TRBJ2-5, with 7 bases that match TRBD1. The germline CDR1 and CDR2 sequences are SGHNT and YYREEE (reference sequence). The CDR3 contains 17 residues. V was pared by 3 bases and J by 1 base, with 12 bases of the junction left unmatched. Using reference TRBV5-4 and TRBJ2-5 for the parts outside the CDR3, the full variable domain is ETGVTQSPTHLIKTRGQQVTLRCSSQSGHNTVSWYQQALGQGPQFIFQYYREEENGRGNFPPRFSGLQFPNYSSELNVNALELDDSALYLCASSYITGALLQETQYFGPGTRLLVL.

CDR3: CASSLQGTSTDTQYF. The CDR3 region has the DNA TGCGCCAGCAGCTTGCAGGGGACGAGCACAGATACGCAGTATTTT. The genes are TRBV5-1 and TRBJ2-3; maybe TRBD1 (6 bases). Trimming took off 1 base at V and 0 bases at J, with 9 bases between the two ends. The CDR3 consists of 15 residues. Germline CDR1 is SGHRS and CDR2 is YFSETQ. Together with reference TRBV5-1 and TRBJ2-3, the CDR3 gives the full variable domain: KAGVTQTPRYLIKTRGQQVTLSCSPISGHRSVSWYQQTPGQGLQFLFEYFSETQRNKGNFPGRFSGRQFSNSRSEMNVSTLELGDSALYLCASSLQGTSTDTQYFGPGTRLTVL.

V and J are TRBV6-1 and TRBJ2-7, with D uncertain. Germline CDR1 MNHNS, CDR2 SASEGT. CDR3 size: 12 residues. Trimming stripped 3 bases from V and 3 bases from J, with 6 bases between. The CDR3, as DNA: TGTGCCAGCAGTGACCCGGGCTACGAGCAGTACTTC. Encoded protein: CASSDPGYEQYF.

The chain carries TRBV11-3 and TRBJ1-1; D is ambiguous. The CDR3 sequence is 13 residues long. V was trimmed by 8 bases and J by 3 bases, leaving 13 bases between them. Germline CDR1 SGHNT, CDR2 YENEEA. The CDR3 DNA follows: TGTGCCAGCGCGAATTGGGAGGACACTGAAGCTTTCTTT. Encoded protein: CASANWEDTEAFF.

The sample holds a few counts of this clone. This chain uses TRBV7-9 with TRBJ1-2; the match to TRBD1 covers 7 bases. Per germline, CDR1 SEHNR and CDR2 FQNEAQ (reference sequence). This CDR3 region has 13 residues. J was trimmed by 3 bases and V by 4 bases; bases with no gene match: 2. CDR3 protein: CASSSGQYYGYTF. Written as DNA, the CDR3 is TGTGCCAGCAGCTCGGGACAGTACTATGGCTACACCTTC.

This clone appeared a single time. The chain carries TRBV7-8 and TRBJ2-7; no reliable D call. In germline, CDR1 is SGHVS, CDR2 FQNEAQ. Trimming removed 5 bases from V and 6 bases from J, with 26 bases in between. The CDR3 is made up of 17 amino acids. CDR3 nucleotides: TGTGCCAGCAGCCCGCGTTCTTTTTATGTTGGTGACTCCGAGCAGTACTTC. It is translated as CASSPRSFYVGDSEQYF.

The chain has TRBV18 and TRBJ2-3; tentative D call: TRBD1 (6 bases). The CDR3 contains 14 residues. Trimming stripped 1 base from V and 4 bases from J, with 9 bases between. In germline, CDR1 is KGHSH, CDR2 LQKENI. The CDR3 sequence: CASSPLGAPDTQYF. CDR3 nucleotide sequence: TGTGCCAGCTCACCACTGGGGGCCCCAGATACGCAGTATTTT.

The gene calls are TRBV5-1 and TRBJ1-2; D is unresolved. The V gene's germline CDR1 is SGHRS and CDR2 YFSETQ. Trimming cost V 0 bases and J 5 bases, with 11 bases left between them. The CDR3 has 14 residues. The CDR3 sequence is CASSLDPSLYGYTF. The CDR3 DNA reads as TGCGCCAGCAGCTTGGACCCGAGCCTTTATGGCTACACCTTC.

The V call is TRBV18, the J call TRBJ1-1, with D perhaps TRBD1 (6 bases). V was shortened by 2 bases and J by 4 bases, with 11 bases between the two germline ends. The CDR3 consists of 14 residues. In germline, CDR1 is KGHSH, CDR2 LQKENI. CDR3 amino acids: CASSPVQGVTEAFF. The CDR3 bases are TGTGCCAGCTCACCAGTACAGGGTGTCACTGAAGCTTTCTTT.

V and J are TRBV11-2 and TRBJ1-2; 9 nucleotides align to TRBD1. Losses at the gene ends were 3 bases for V and 8 bases for J; bases not matched to a gene: 10. CDR3 size: 15 residues. Looked up from germline, CDR1 is SGHAT and CDR2 is FQNNGV. This CDR3 reads CASSLITTGGGGYTF. The CDR3 DNA reads TGTGCCAGCAGCTTGATAACGACAGGGGGAGGAGGCTACACCTTC.

The V call is TRBV6-4, the J call TRBJ2-3; possible D gene TRBD1, 7 bases. Germline CDR1 reads MRHNA; CDR2 reads SNTAGT. V was pared by 6 bases and J by 2 bases, with 12 bases between. The CDR3 runs 14 residues. The CDR3 here is CASSGGQITDTQYF. For the CDR3, the DNA is TGTGCCAGCAGCGGGGGACAGATCACAGATACGCAGTATTTT.

This clone was detected many times. V and J are TRBV2 and TRBJ1-1; D call uncertain. V lost 3 bases, J lost 5 bases, and 10 bases lay in between. The CDR3 is 13 amino acids. Per germline, CDR1 SNHLY and CDR2 FYNNEI. The CDR3 nucleotides read TGTGCCAGCAGTGACCTGGCATGGACTGAAGCTTTCTTT. Protein product: CASSDLAWTEAFF.

V and J are TRBV9 and TRBJ2-3; D might be TRBD1 (6 bases). The CDR3 runs to 14 residues. V was cut by 3 bases and J by 1 base, with 9 bases left in between. Per the germline V gene, CDR1 is SGDLS and CDR2 is YYNGEE. The CDR3 is CASSEAGGTDTQYF. The CDR3 region has the DNA TGTGCCAGCAGCGAGGCAGGGGGCACAGATACGCAGTATTTT.

The chain has TRBV11-3 and TRBJ2-6, with TRBD2 matching over 10 bases. The CDR3 contains 17 residues. The V segment lost 6 bases and the J segment 0 bases; nucleotides outside the gene matches: 5. CDR1 and CDR2 (germline): SGHNT, YENEEA. The CDR3 loop reads CASSPLAGDSGANVLTF. In DNA form, the CDR3 reads TGTGCCAGCAGTCCTCTAGCGGGGGACTCTGGGGCCAACGTCCTGACTTTC.

J is TRBJ2-1 and V is TRBV11-2, with 10 positions matching TRBD2. Germline CDR1 is SGHAT and CDR2 is FQNNGV. Losses at the gene ends were 5 bases for V and 5 bases for J; bases not matched to a gene: 6. The CDR3 runs 15 residues. CDR3 nucleotide sequence: TGTGCCAGCAGCATGTCTAGCGGGGGCCACAATGAGCAGTTCTTC. It codes for CASSMSSGGHNEQFF. Combining the CDR3 with reference TRBV11-2 and TRBJ2-1 gives the whole variable domain EAGVAQSPRYKIIEKRQSVAFWCNPISGHATLYWYQQILGQGPKLLIQFQNNGVVDDSQLPKDRFSAERLKGVDSTLKIQPAKLEDSAVYLCASSMSSGGHNEQFFGPGTRLTVL.

This chain links TRBV5-1 with TRBJ2-3; D call uncertain. Per the germline V gene, CDR1 is SGHRS and CDR2 is YFSETQ. Trimming stripped 3 bases from V and 6 bases from J, with 14 bases between. This CDR3 spans 14 amino acids. Here the CDR3 reads CASSSPTVKDTQYF. CDR3 sequence (DNA): TGCGCCAGCAGCTCCCCTACCGTTAAGGATACGCAGTATTTT.

This chain links TRBV19 with TRBJ2-3; 7 bases match TRBD2. CDR3 length equals 17 residues. V gave up 0 bases and J gave up 2 bases; unmatched junction bases: 8. Per the germline V gene, CDR1 is LNHDA and CDR2 is SQIVND (reference sequence). Here the CDR3 reads CASSIDIASGLTDTQYF. In DNA form, the CDR3 reads TGTGCCAGTAGTATAGATATCGCTAGCGGACTCACAGATACGCAGTATTTT.

The chain couples TRBV25-1 to TRBJ2-2, with D possibly being TRBD2 (6 bases). The CDR3 runs to 13 residues. Germline CDR1 is MGHDK and CDR2 is SYGVNS. The CDR3 DNA is TGTGCAGTCAGCAGCGGGCTGACCGGGGAGCTGTTTTTT. Amino acid sequence: CAVSSGLTGELFF.